The T cell receptor (beta chain) described here comes from a study of blood T cell repertoires in COVID-19. Study as a whole: The United States, Italy and Spain supplied acute and convalescent COVID-19 samples. PBMCs, B-cell-depleted T cells, or T cells provided the cDNA or gDNA that made up the material.

Original handling: The authors estimated nucleated cell counts from reference gene primer amplification. Produced via immunoSEQ multiplex PCR; TCRdb's table is partial and in-frame only. The V and J calls and clone size come from that table; D and trimming were worked out from the DNA. This table has fewer than 70,000 clones, roughly 80% appearing once. The specimen sequenced was peripheral blood. The clonotype originates from a woman older than 75 with acute or convalescent COVID-19.

The CDR3 nucleotides are TGCGCCAGCAGCTTGGACAGTAACTATGGCTACACCTTC. This gives the protein CASSLDSNYGYTF. The chain recombines TRBV5-1 with TRBJ1-2; unclear D gene. V lost 0 bases, J lost 1 base, and 4 bases lay in between. CDR3 length equals 13 residues. CDR1 and CDR2 from the germline V gene are SGHRS and YFSETQ.